This T cell receptor beta chain was obtained from a study of blood T cell repertoires in COVID-19. This CDR3 contains 15 residues. The V segment lost 6 bases and the J segment 4 bases; nucleotides outside the gene matches: 10. CDR1 and CDR2 (germline): MNHEY, SVGEGT. As handled by the study authors: Using reference gene primer amplification, nucleated cell counts were estimated. Some clones are missing from TCRdb's copy, which holds only in-frame ones; the method was immunoSEQ multiplex PCR. The V and J calls and clone size were taken over from that table, and D and trimming were inferred from the DNA. The table includes some 130,000 clones, around 88% detected once.

The source is a man between 60 and 75 years old with active or convalescent COVID-19. The chain uses TRBV6-2 or TRBV6-3 and TRBJ2-5; 8 positions agree with TRBD1. The sequenced material came from peripheral blood. The CDR3 region is CASSYSDRDLETQYF. In DNA form, the CDR3 reads TGTGCCAGCAGCTATTCGGACAGGGACCTAGAGACCCAGTACTTC.